This T cell receptor (beta chain) was found in a study of tumor-infiltrating lymphocytes in localized non-small cell lung cancer. Background on the study: Several tumor histologies, both smoking statuses, and some post-neoadjuvant chemotherapy samples were included. Overall study findings and caveats: Available tissue quantity limited TCR sequencing to a patient subset. Immunotypes IM1 and IM2 had similar TCR-derived T-cell fractions. Different pieces of the same tissue went to different assays, confounding technical variation with intratumor heterogeneity.

This table comes from immunoSEQ multiplex PCR, and its TCRdb copy is limited to in-frame clones, with some not included. The sample lists about 12,000 clones, approximately 80% occurring once. With 0 bases clipped from V and 4 bases from J, the junction kept 4 bases outside the gene matches. Germline CDR1 reads LGHNA; CDR2 reads YSLEER. CDR3 length: 15 residues. Details on this clone: Its cognate antigen is unknown.

The receptor's source is a human donor with non-small cell lung cancer. Input material: lung tumor tissue. The rearrangement links TRBV4-3 to TRBJ2-3; TRBD2 aligns across 7 bases. The CDR3 DNA reads as TGCGCCAGCAGCCAAGATCCTGGGGGGGCAGATACGCAGTATTTT. Residues: CASSQDPGGADTQYF.